Presented here are 12 T cell receptor beta chains from one specimen sequenced in a study of identifying expanded T cells in peripheral blood. Only in-frame clones appear in the TCRdb table, and some are missing; sequencing was by immunoSEQ multiplex PCR. This table has under 150,000 clones, roughly 90% appearing once. Sequencing was carried out using blood. These receptors came from a person between 18 and 70 years old in good health.

The V and J genes are TRBV5-1 and TRBJ2-2; perhaps TRBD2 as D (6 bases). CDR3 length: 15 residues. Germline values: CDR1 SGHRS, CDR2 YFSETQ. Between the trimmed V and J ends, which lost 4 bases and 9 bases, there was a span of 19 bases. The CDR3 here is CASSIGTSNIRELFF. The DNA for the CDR3 is TGCGCCAGCAGCATAGGGACTTCTAACATCCGGGAGCTGTTTTTT.

This clone has only one observation. V gene TRBV30 combines with J gene TRBJ1-3; tentative D call: TRBD1 (5 bases). Between the trimmed V and J ends, which lost 6 bases and 0 bases, there was a span of 15 bases. Germline V gene sequence: CDR1 GTSNPN, CDR2 SVGIG (reference sequence). The CDR3 is 15 amino acids. This CDR3 is CACAPWGGSGNTIYF. DNA for the CDR3: TGTGCCTGCGCCCCTTGGGGGGGCTCTGGAAACACCATATATTTT.

The genes are TRBV7-9 and TRBJ2-3, with 15 bases matching TRBD2. The CDR3 runs 17 residues. V dropped 4 bases and J dropped 1; count of bases not matched to a gene: 3. The germline V gene encodes CDR1 SEHNR and CDR2 FQNEAQ (reference sequence). DNA for the CDR3: TGTGCCAGCAGCTCGGGACTAGCGGGGGGACGCACAGATACGCAGTATTTT. Protein: CASSSGLAGGRTDTQYF.

The chain uses TRBV2 and TRBJ2-5, with 9 bases aligning to TRBD1. The V gene end was trimmed by 8 bases and the J gene end by 5 bases; junction bases not matched to a gene: 15. The germline CDR1 and CDR2 sequences are SNHLY and FYNNEI. This CDR3 is 16 amino acids long. The CDR3: CASPTSRQGVGETQYF. Written as DNA, the CDR3 is TGTGCCAGCCCTACTTCCCGACAGGGGGTAGGGGAGACCCAGTACTTC. The full variable domain, completed using reference TRBV2 and TRBJ2-5, is EPEVTQTPSHQVTQMGQEVILRCVPISNHLYFYWYRQILGQKVEFLVSFYNNEISEKSEIFDDQFSVERPDGSNFTLKIRSTKLEDSAMYFCASPTSRQGVGETQYFGPGTRLLVL.

The gene calls are TRBV18 and TRBJ1-1, with D possibly matching TRBD1 (6 bases). Germline V gene lookup returns CDR1 KGHSH and CDR2 LQKENI. V lost 4 bases, J lost 1 base, and 10 bases lay in between. This CDR3 has 14 amino acids. CDR3 nucleotide sequence: TGTGCCAGCTCACAACAGGGCGGGAACACTGAAGCTTTCTTT. Residues: CASSQQGGNTEAFF.

The chain has TRBV10-3 and TRBJ2-1; 10 bases map to TRBD2. The V and J ends lost 3 bases and 0 bases, in that order; junction bases with no gene match: 11. There are 19 residues in the CDR3. Germline V gene data show CDR1 as ENHRY and CDR2 as SYGVKD. The CDR3 sequence is CAISERGLARSSSYNEQFF. In DNA, the CDR3 is TGTGCCATCAGTGAAAGGGGACTAGCGCGTTCGAGCTCCTACAATGAGCAGTTCTTC.

V and J are TRBV14 and TRBJ2-1, with a tentative D call TRBD1 (6 bases). From germline, CDR1 is SGHDN and CDR2 FVKESK. V was clipped by 0 bases and J by 4 bases, with 19 bases between them. This CDR3 spans 18 amino acids. In DNA, the CDR3 is TGTGCCAGCAGCCAAGAAACGGGATGGGCAGGGGCGTACAATGAGCAGTTCTTC. Amino acids: CASSQETGWAGAYNEQFF.

The chain joins TRBV4-1 to TRBJ1-3, with TRBD1 matching over 7 bases. The CDR3 spans 17 residues. With V trimmed by 3 bases and J by 0 bases, 8 bases remained unmatched. Germline V CDR1 and CDR2: MGHRA, YSYEKL. CDR3 coding DNA: TGCGCCAGCAGCCACCGACAGGGCTCAGTCTCTGGAAACACCATATATTTT. Encoded protein: CASSHRQGSVSGNTIYF.

The chain uses TRBV19 and TRBJ1-2, with D unresolved. The germline CDR1 and CDR2 sequences are LNHDA and SQIVND (reference sequence). The CDR3 totals 14 residues. Trimming took 3 bases from V and 5 from J, leaving 13 bases between them. In nucleotides, the CDR3 is TGTGCCAGTAGTATTAGGCACTCTTCGTATGGCTACACCTTC. As protein: CASSIRHSSYGYTF.

This sequence joins TRBV4-1 and TRBJ1-4; no definite D call. V was clipped by 0 bases and J by 0 bases, with 14 bases between them. This CDR3 spans 18 amino acids. Germline CDR1 reads MGHRA; CDR2 reads YSYEKL. CDR3 sequence: CASSQDPPESATNEKLFF. CDR3 in DNA: TGCGCCAGCAGCCAAGATCCCCCCGAGTCGGCAACTAATGAAAAACTGTTTTTT.

The rearrangement uses TRBV9 and TRBJ2-5; 7 nucleotides align to TRBD2. Unmatched junction bases numbered 4, after V lost 0 bases and J lost 5 bases. Germline-derived CDR1 and CDR2 are SGDLS and YYNGEE. There are 14 residues in the CDR3. CDR3 bases: TGTGCCAGCAGCGTAGGACTAGCAGACGAGACCCAGTACTTC. Its protein product is CASSVGLADETQYF.

The J gene is TRBJ1-5, the V gene TRBV7-9; D unclear. This CDR3 comprises 14 residues. From germline, CDR1 is SEHNR and CDR2 FQNEAQ (reference sequence). V lost 1 base, J lost 2 bases, and 6 bases lay in between. The CDR3 loop is CASSLGGGNQPQHF. In DNA, the CDR3 is TGTGCCAGCAGCTTAGGGGGAGGCAATCAGCCCCAGCATTTT.